This T cell receptor (beta chain) was sequenced for a study of blood T cells in healthy people across ages. Then a second PCR, running roughly 7 to 11 cycles, was carried out with a sample-barcoded 5' primer and a J-beta primer mix. MiXCR, run by TCRdb on the 5' RACE reads, gives a single entry per CDR3 protein. Of 1.5 million to 2 million distinct CDR3 sequences in the sample, approximately 40% were seen once. A few counts support this clonotype. V lost 1 base, J lost 2 bases, and 12 bases lay in between. Germline assignment: CDR1 DFQATT and CDR2 SNEGSKA (reference sequence). The CDR3 runs 14 residues.

The specimen was blood. J is TRBJ2-7 and V is TRBV20-1; D may be TRBD2 (6 bases). This clonotype was obtained from a human donor in good health. The DNA for the CDR3 is TGCAGTGCTAGAGTACGGGGGATTCCCTACGAGCAGTACTTC. This translates into CSARVRGIPYEQYF.